The 5 T cell receptor beta chains listed next were all sequenced from one sample in a study of Tregs in tolerant kidney transplant recipients. Produced via immunoSEQ multiplex PCR; TCRdb's table is partial and in-frame only. The table records about 21,000 clones, roughly two thirds of them present only once. Their cognate antigens are unknown. Sequenced input: Tregs from blood cultured with allogeneic cells. Source of these receptors: a human donor in good health.

The rearrangement joins TRBV7-9 to TRBJ2-3, with D tentatively TRBD1 or TRBD2 (5 bases each). The V end was cut by 5 bases, the J end by 10 bases, with 13 bases between. The germline gives CDR1 SEHNR, CDR2 FQNEAQ (reference sequence). The CDR3 sequence is 12 residues long. This chain's CDR3 is CASSRLGDAQYF. The CDR3 DNA is TGTGCCAGCAGCCGTCTCGGGGACGCGCAGTATTTT.

The chain couples TRBV21-1 to TRBJ2-5; the table's D call of TRBD1 was not tested on the DNA. TRBV21-1 is a listed pseudogene. The CDR3 sequence is 14 residues long. The CDR3 bases are TGTGCCAGCAGCAAAGGGACAGGGTGGAAGACCCAGTACTTC. This sequence encodes CASSKGTGWKTQYF.

The chain has TRBV7-9 and TRBJ1-5, with 7 bases aligning to TRBD1. The CDR3 contains 17 residues. V lost 1 base and J lost 3; bases outside the gene matches: 9. In germline, CDR1 is SEHNR, CDR2 FQNEAQ (reference sequence). The CDR3 here is CASSLGVGGASNQPQHF. DNA for the CDR3: TGTGCCAGCAGCTTAGGTGTAGGGGGCGCATCCAATCAGCCCCAGCATTTT.

The chain uses TRBV6-5 and TRBJ1-6; D is uncertain. The CDR3 length is 16 residues. The germline V and J ends were trimmed by 0 bases and 11 bases, with 17 bases remaining between them. CDR1 MNHEY and CDR2 SVGAGI come from the germline V gene. CDR3 in amino acids: CASSYSSGRDSTPLHF. Here the CDR3 DNA reads TGTGCCAGCAGTTACTCGAGCGGCCGGGATTCAACACCCCTCCACTTT.

This chain links TRBV6-5 with TRBJ2-3, with 10 bases fitting TRBD2. Trimming at V came to 2 bases and at J to 6 bases, leaving 5 bases not matched to a gene. The CDR3 runs to 15 residues. Per the germline V gene, CDR1 is MNHEY and CDR2 is SVGAGI. The DNA of the CDR3 is TGTGCCAGCAGTTACAAGCGGGGGGGCCGGGATACGCAGTATTTT. Amino acids: CASSYKRGGRDTQYF.